The sample holds a few counts of the clone carrying this TCR beta chain. Sample-barcoded 5' priming and a J-beta primer mix drove a second PCR of roughly 6 to 12 cycles. Via MiXCR, TCRdb re-called the 5' RACE reads, giving one row per CDR3 protein. The data hold 700,000 to 850,000 distinct CDR3 sequences, with roughly 53% observed a single time. This CDR3 is built from 12 residues. Trimming took 6 bases from V and 10 from J, leaving 13 bases between them. Germline V gene data show CDR1 as SGHNT and CDR2 as YENEEA. The data stem from a study of blood T cells in healthy people across ages. The sample consisted of blood. The chain combines TRBV11-3 with TRBJ2-1; D remains ambiguous. The sequence was obtained from a man aged 80 or over in good health. CDR3 DNA: TGTGCCAGCAGTTCGGACCGATGGGAGCAGTTCTTC. This sequence encodes CASSSDRWEQFF.